This T cell receptor (beta chain) is drawn from a study of blood T cell repertoires in COVID-19. Method: immunoSEQ multiplex PCR; TCRdb's copy keeps in-frame clones and lacks some. The sample holds some 200,000 clones, around 87% seen once. This clone has just one count. Germline V CDR1 and CDR2: SGHRS, YFSETQ. The CDR3 is made up of 13 amino acids. V dropped 1 base and J dropped 4 bases, with 7 bases sitting between them. The sequence was collected from a woman between 18 and 29 years old who had recovered from COVID-19. This sequence joins TRBV5-1 and TRBJ2-3; D gene uncertain. Sequencing was performed on peripheral blood. The CDR3 DNA reads as TGCGCCAGCAGCTTGACAACGTCAGATACGCAGTATTTT. It encodes CASSLTTSDTQYF. Complete variable domain (other parts from reference TRBV5-1 and TRBJ2-3): KAGVTQTPRYLIKTRGQQVTLSCSPISGHRSVSWYQQTPGQGLQFLFEYFSETQRNKGNFPGRFSGRQFSNSRSEMNVSTLELGDSALYLCASSLTTSDTQYFGPGTRLTVL.